A single sample gave rise to the 12 T cell receptor beta chains below, sequenced in a study of CD8+CD57+ T cells in acquired aplastic anemia (dated by TCRdb to the late 2010s). Sequencing used an Illumina HiSeq 2000. Genomic DNA was used as template for profiling of TCR beta VDJ combinations and CDR3 sequences. TCRdb redid the processing of the public reads, applying fastp at Q25 and MiXCR, and retained in-frame beta chains. Rows with one shared CDR3 protein collapse into an entry with the most common genes and DNA. The table for this sample lists hundreds of thousands of distinct CDR3 sequences; about 70% of them were counted only once. Clones ranked in the top ten supply under 5% of the sample. Sequences were obtained from sorted CD4+, CD8+, or CD8+CD57+ T cells (not recorded which) from PBMCs. These receptors were taken from a human donor in good health, serving as a control.

This clonotype has ten or more counts. V and J are TRBV10-2 and TRBJ2-7, with a possible D match to TRBD1 (5 bases). Germline values: CDR1 WSHSY, CDR2 SAAADI. The CDR3 has 12 residues. V was trimmed by 6 bases and J by 5 bases, leaving 11 bases between them. The CDR3 DNA reads TGCGCCAGCAGGCGTCCAGGGAACGAGCAGTACTTC. This sequence encodes CASRRPGNEQYF.

This clonotype was detected only a few times. The chain couples TRBV6-1 to TRBJ1-2; 10 bases agree with TRBD1. Germline CDR1 is MNHNS and CDR2 is SASEGT. V was clipped by 6 bases and J by 8 bases; unmatched bases: 6. CDR3 length: 13 residues. CDR3 DNA: TGTGCCAGCAGGACAGGGGGCTGGTACGGCTACACCTTC. This encodes CASRTGGWYGYTF.

There are many counts of this clonotype. The V call is TRBV5-1, the J call TRBJ1-2, with D unresolved. Between the trimmed V and J ends, which lost 4 bases and 0 bases, there was a span of 16 bases. The germline V gene encodes CDR1 SGHRS and CDR2 YFSETQ. This CDR3 spans 16 amino acids. The DNA for the CDR3 is TGCGCCAGCAGCCGAGGTCCTGAGGGCGCTAACTATGGCTACACCTTC. It specifies CASSRGPEGANYGYTF.

For this clonotype: One end of the junction does not line up with germline, which may come from a read error. The V and J genes are TRBV9 and TRBJ1-6; D is ambiguous. Germline values: CDR1 SGDLS, CDR2 YYNGEE. The CDR3 runs 14 residues. CDR3 in DNA: TGTGCCAGCAGCGTAGAGTCACCGTACAATGAGCAGTACTTT. Translating it yields CASSVESPYNEQYF.

In nucleotides, the CDR3 is TGTGCCTGGAGTGTAATTAGGAATGAGCAGTTCTTC. Its protein product is CAWSVIRNEQFF. The rearrangement links TRBV30 to TRBJ2-1; unclear D gene. The length of the CDR3 is 12 residues. The germline V gene has CDR1 GTSNPN and CDR2 SVGIG (reference sequence). The germline V and J ends were trimmed by 0 bases and 7 bases, with 7 bases remaining between them.

Worth noting for this clonotype: The conserved phenylalanine or tryptophan is not found at the CDR3 terminus, so this likely reflects a read error. The limits of the CDR3 on the DNA are not certain, so only TCRdb's listed CDR3 is given. The CDR3 spells CASSVWTGIGEQDY. The V and J genes are TRBV2 and TRBJ2-7; the table's D call, TRBD1, was not checked against the DNA. Germline assignment: CDR1 SNHLY and CDR2 FYNNEI. The CDR3 has 14 residues if both end residues are counted.

This chain joins TRBV9 and TRBJ1-6; D is possibly TRBD1 (6 bases). Germline-derived CDR1 and CDR2 are SGDLS and YYNGEE. This CDR3 spans 14 amino acids. V lost 0 bases and J lost 19, with 20 bases in between. The chain's CDR3 is CASSVETGPLYEHF. DNA of the CDR3: TGTGCCAGCAGCGTAGAAACAGGGCCCCTCTACGAGCACTTT. The complete variable domain, with remaining parts taken from reference TRBV9 and TRBJ1-6, reads DSGVTQTPKHLITATGQRVTLRCSPRSGDLSVYWYQQSLDQGLQFLIQYYNGEERAKGNILERFSAQQFPDLHSELNLSSLELGDSALYFCASSVETGPLYEHFGNGTRLTVT.

Of note for this clonotype: The germline gene is not matched at one end of the junction; a read error may be the cause. The chain has TRBV5-1 and TRBJ2-7; a possible D gene is TRBD1 (6 bases). The CDR3 sequence is 13 residues long. Germline assignment: CDR1 SGHRS and CDR2 YFSETQ. The DNA of the CDR3 is TGCGCCAGCAGCTGGGACATTTCTTACGAGCAGTACTTT. It specifies CASSWDISYEQYF.

On this clonotype itself: Without the conserved terminal phenylalanine or tryptophan, this CDR3 likely stems from a read error. No DNA is shown, since the ends of the CDR3 on it are uncertain; the CDR3 is the one TCRdb lists. The chain links TRBV7-2 to TRBJ1-1. Germline lookup yields CDR1 SGHTA and CDR2 FQGNSA. The CDR3 region is 13 residues in length, termini included. The CDR3 protein is CASSTGRTHYGYT.

This chain uses TRBV29-1 with TRBJ2-5; 12 bases align to TRBD2. Germline V lookup: CDR1 SQVTM, CDR2 ANQGSEA. The CDR3 sequence is 14 residues long. The V and J ends lost 1 base and 4 bases, in that order; junction bases with no gene match: 1. This chain's CDR3 is CSVEGTSGIETQYF. CDR3 nucleotide sequence: TGCAGCGTTGAAGGGACTAGCGGGATAGAGACCCAGTACTTC.

The J gene is TRBJ1-6, the V gene TRBV7-2; 11 bases line up with TRBD1. In germline, CDR1 is SGHTA, CDR2 FQGNSA. This CDR3 contains 16 residues. V lost 4 bases and J lost 14; bases outside the gene matches: 13. The CDR3: CASSSGTGGNGYTLHF. CDR3 coding DNA: TGTGCCAGCAGCTCGGGGACAGGGGGAAATGGCTACACCCTCCACTTT.

The chain recombines TRBV15 with TRBJ2-3; weak D call: TRBD1 (5 bases). The J call may be mistaken, given a closer DNA end match to TRBJ1-5. Germline CDR1 reads LNHNV; CDR2 reads YYDKDF (reference sequence). The CDR3 is 15 amino acids. The CDR3 sequence: CASTKRGASTETQHF. The DNA for the CDR3 is TGTGCCAGCACCAAACGCGGGGCGAGCACTGAGACGCAGCATTTT.